This TCR beta chain came from a study of CD4+ T cells in melanoma. The ends lost 4 bases at V and 3 bases at J; junction bases unmatched: 5. The CDR3 has 17 residues. Germline V lookup: CDR1 KGHSH, CDR2 LQKENI. This clone was counted once. Repertoires were generated with immunoSEQ multiplex PCR, while TCRdb's copy carries only in-frame clones and drops some. The sample has about 120,000 clones, approximately 92% seen once. This chain connects TRBV18 to TRBJ2-1; 14 nucleotides line up with TRBD2. Sequences were obtained from peripheral blood. The sequence was collected from a human donor with melanoma. DNA of the CDR3: TGTGCCAGCTCACTATCAGGGACTAGCGGGGGCTACAATGAGCAGTTCTTC. As protein: CASSLSGTSGGYNEQFF.